This T cell receptor beta chain was profiled in a study of shared clonotypes between healthy human individuals. To note about this clone: The antigen remains unidentified.

Study-wide results and limits: Few donors restricted represented genetic and exposure-history diversity.

Genomic DNA from unsorted samples was obtained from 70 million to 95 million PBMCs (per sample). For each subset, genomic DNA was distributed in equal portions over several immunoSEQ plates. Assay: immunoSEQ multiplex PCR; the TCRdb copy retains only in-frame clones and omits some. Altogether about 480,000 clones are present, 75% to 80% being singletons, with the ten largest covering approximately 13%. There are 13 residues in the CDR3. The origin of this receptor is a woman in her 40s in good health. Some clones in this sample may be carry-over from other donors' samples. The sample comprised PBMCs. The chain is built from TRBV1 and TRBJ2-5. The end of the DNA fits TRBJ2-7 better, so the J call may be wrong. TRBV1 is labeled a pseudogene. The CDR3 here is CTSSQGENYEQYF. CDR3 nucleotides: TGCACCAGCAGCCAGGGGGAGAATTACGAGCAGTACTTC.